What follows describes a single T cell receptor beta chain. Its antigen is still unknown. The PCR used 60 V beta and 13 J beta primers. The data were produced by immunoSEQ multiplex PCR, yet TCRdb's version contains in-frame clones alone and is incomplete. Of fewer than 100,000 clones listed, more than 75% are singletons. The data stem from a study of glioma-infiltrating T cells after dendritic cell vaccination. Study findings and constraints: The cohort had few patients with full blood and tumor sets.

The sequence was collected from a human donor with glioblastoma. The material sequenced was blood, taken before dendritic cell vaccination.

The CDR3 sequence: CATLGLAGEGYEQYF. CDR3 sequence (DNA): TGTGCCACCCTGGGACTAGCGGGAGAGGGGTACGAGCAGTACTTC. The rearrangement joins TRBV10-3 to TRBJ2-7; the match to TRBD2 covers 14 bases. In germline, CDR1 is ENHRY, CDR2 SYGVKD. The CDR3 is 15 residues long. The V gene end was trimmed by 10 bases and the J gene end by 4 bases; junction bases not matched to a gene: 9.